Here is one TCR beta chain with its context. Its antigen specificity is not known. Base qualities are missing; no much larger clone stands one base away. The V end gives up 4 bases and the J end 3 bases, leaving 6 bases in the junction not matched to a gene. Sequences MGHDK (CDR1) and SYGVNS (CDR2) are obtained from the germline V gene. The CDR3 goes from the cysteine to the phenylalanine over 16 residues. Only the CDR3 DNA stays, 48 bases, in frame from base 1. The CDR3 regions of human TCRbeta chains were analyzed by immunosequencing. Per the authors' processing: Repertoire TCRs were matched against a reference library of SARS-CoV-2-specific TCRs generated with the MIRA antigen-specificity platform. Breadth was defined as the fraction of unique TCRs that were SARS-CoV-2-associated. Depth was defined as the fraction of total T cells that were SARS-CoV-2-associated. Each spike-specific TCR was assigned to its reactive spike region and to a CD4 or CD8 class using the MIRA data. Log10-transformed breadth and depth values were compared by one-way ANOVA with Sidak's multiple comparisons tests. TCRdb mirrors the immuneACCESS table, restricted to in-frame sequences. Some clones are absent from its copies; in checked studies, under half trace to an unresolved V gene, and the reason for the others is unknown. V, J and clone size were drawn from that table, and D and trimming were deduced from the DNA. In all, the sample holds roughly 67,000 clones, and around 88% of those were seen once. Of the sample, less than 20% is held by the ten largest clones.

These data are taken from a study of T cell responses to AZD1222 COVID-19 vaccine (dated by TCRdb to the early 2020s). Some background on the complete study: AZD1222 recipients given second doses at about 4 weeks or at about 12 weeks were pooled, since spike-specific TCR depth and breadth were not found to differ between the two schedules. TCR sequencing was performed for 233 trial participants, of whom around 200 were given two doses of AZD1222 and around 25 were given two doses of MenACWY control vaccine. Enrollment into the trials was organized by age into subgroups of 18-55, 56-69 and 70-plus years, and those subgroups contained roughly 140, 27 and 60 TCR-sequenced participants, respectively.

The time point label here, explained by the study, means: baseline before first vaccination. The vaccinee samples were drawn from two UK trials, COV001 and COV002, one of which was a single-blind randomized controlled phase 2/3 trial testing AZD1222 (ChAdOx1 nCoV-19) in healthy adults. For TCRbeta chain sequencing, PBMC samples from trial participants were taken at day 0 and at day 28 after the second dose. What the authors observed across the whole study: The 56-69-year group was small, and its depth increase did not reach significance, likely because of low power. Participants were mostly white British and included more females than males, and it was suggested by the authors that clonal diversity may have been underestimated. Conclusions about previously exposed vaccinees were limited because only six AZD1222 recipients were SARS-CoV-2 seropositive at baseline. Because no day 14 peak-response samples were available, the repertoires could be characterized only after the peak T cell response. The whole spike protein was spanned by vaccine-associated CD4 TCRs, and dominant responses were seen in regions 160-218 and 743-854. A significant rise in spike-specific TCR breadth and depth was observed after two AZD1222 doses relative to day 0 and relative to MenACWY recipients. Epitopes outside the regions mutated in the B.1.351 and B.1.1.7 variants were reportedly recognized by nearly half of the unique spike-specific TCRs.

The V and J genes are TRBV25-1 and TRBJ1-3, and 10 junction bases match TRBD1. Here the sequenced sample was peripheral blood, taken on day 0 of AZD1222 vaccination. This TCR was sampled from an adult in good health. This receptor has the CDR3 CASSGFGTGDGNTIYF. The nucleotide sequence reads TGTGCCAGCAGTGGTTTTGGGACAGGGGATGGAAACACCATATATTTT.